The 31 T cell receptor beta chains given below trace back to one sample, sequenced in a study of cytotoxic CD8 clonotypes in ibrutinib-treated CLL. Measured with immunoSEQ multiplex PCR; TCRdb has only the in-frame clones, and not every one. Among hundreds of thousands of clones listed, 65% to 80% were seen once. The input for sequencing was PBMCs, taken after 12 months of ibrutinib treatment. The source of these receptors is a human donor with chronic lymphocytic leukemia.

This chain uses TRBV7-9 with TRBJ1-1, with no clear D. Germline V gene sequence: CDR1 SEHNR, CDR2 FQNEAQ (reference sequence). V was trimmed by 1 base and J by 1 base, leaving 10 bases between them. The CDR3 loop spans 15 amino acids. CDR3: CASSLGSSENTEAFF. The CDR3, as DNA: TGTGCCAGCAGCTTAGGGTCCTCGGAGAACACTGAAGCTTTCTTT.

This clone has at least ten counts. One end of the junction does not line up with germline, which may come from a read error. V gene TRBV7-7 combines with J gene TRBJ2-7; TRBD1 agrees at 9 bases. The length of the CDR3 is 14 residues. Germline CDR1 is SSHAT and CDR2 is FNYEAQ (reference sequence). DNA for the CDR3: TGTGCTAGCAGCCGGGACAGGGACTCCTACGAGCAGTACTTC. This codes for CASSRDRDSYEQYF.

This sequence joins TRBV4-2 and TRBJ2-3, with D maybe TRBD1 (6 bases). Germline CDR1 LGHNA, CDR2 YNFKEQ. Trimming cost V 4 bases and J 0 bases, with 14 bases left between them. The CDR3 is made up of 16 amino acids. The CDR3 bases are TGTGCCAGCAGCCGAGCACAGGGCGCTAGCACAGATACGCAGTATTTT. It codes for CASSRAQGASTDTQYF.

By share, this clone ranks as medium-sized. CDR3 coding DNA: TGTGCCAGCAGCTCCCGGGACAGCTTCTACAATGAGCAGTTCTTC. Amino acid sequence: CASSSRDSFYNEQFF. V usage is TRBV7-9 and J usage is TRBJ2-1; 7 nucleotides agree with TRBD1. The J segment lost 3 bases and the V segment lost 4 bases, leaving 6 bases of the junction unmatched. The V gene's germline CDR1 is SEHNR and CDR2 FQNEAQ (reference sequence). CDR3 length equals 15 residues.

This clone showed up just once. The V gene is TRBV9, the J gene TRBJ2-1; no firm D call. CDR1 is SGDLS and CDR2 is YYNGEE in the germline V gene. This CDR3 contains 14 residues. The V and J ends lost 4 bases and 5 bases respectively, with 13 bases between them. The chain's CDR3 is CASSPSHYHNEQFF. CDR3 in DNA: TGTGCCAGCAGCCCAAGTCATTACCACAATGAGCAGTTCTTC. Together with reference TRBV9 and TRBJ2-1, the CDR3 gives the full variable domain: DSGVTQTPKHLITATGQRVTLRCSPRSGDLSVYWYQQSLDQGLQFLIQYYNGEERAKGNILERFSAQQFPDLHSELNLSSLELGDSALYFCASSPSHYHNEQFFGPGTRLTVL.

The J gene is TRBJ1-2, the V gene TRBV29-1; 11 nucleotides align to TRBD1. The germline gives CDR1 SQVTM, CDR2 ANQGSEA. V lost 3 bases, J lost 8 bases, and 8 bases stayed unmatched. The CDR3 is 14 residues long. CDR3 in amino acids: CSVEKGQGAGGYTF. CDR3 DNA sequence: TGCAGCGTTGAGAAAGGACAGGGGGCAGGGGGCTACACCTTC.

This chain uses TRBV6-1 with TRBJ1-1; TRBD1 matches at 8 bases. CDR3 size: 14 residues. CDR1 and CDR2 (germline): MNHNS, SASEGT. The J segment lost 0 bases and the V segment lost 6 bases, leaving 3 bases of the junction unmatched. Here the CDR3 reads CASRGTGMNTEAFF. CDR3 sequence (DNA): TGTGCCAGCAGGGGGACAGGAATGAACACTGAAGCTTTCTTT.

This clone was detected only a few times. The chain links TRBV11-1 to TRBJ1-6; D gene uncertain. Germline CDR1 and CDR2: SGHAT and FQDESV (reference sequence). V was clipped by 5 bases and J by 5 bases, with 13 bases between them. The CDR3 totals 15 residues. CDR3 nucleotides: TGTGCCAGCAGCCTCTCCAGGCGTGATAATTCACCCCTCCACTTT. It is translated as CASSLSRRDNSPLHF.

The chain recombines TRBV5-1 with TRBJ2-7; 7 bases are a match to TRBD1. CDR1 is SGHRS, CDR2 YFSETQ, per germline. There are 16 residues in the CDR3. V was pared by 0 bases and J by 3 bases, with 9 bases of the junction left unmatched. CDR3 nucleotides: TGCGCCAGCAGCTTGGGGGGGACAGAAACTCTCTACGAGCAGTACTTC. Its protein product is CASSLGGTETLYEQYF.

The chain uses TRBV6-5 and TRBJ1-2, with 9 bases identical to TRBD1. The CDR3 has 16 residues. Germline trimming cut 4 bases from V and 2 bases from J; bases unmatched to any gene: 8. The germline CDR1 and CDR2 sequences are MNHEY and SVGAGI. DNA of the CDR3: TGTGCCAGCAGTTCCCTGTTAGGACAGGGGAACTATGGCTACACCTTC. Its translation is CASSSLLGQGNYGYTF.

This clone turned up a few times. V is TRBV15 and J is TRBJ1-2, with unresolved D. The CDR3 has 13 amino acids. Germline CDR1 reads LNHNV; CDR2 reads YYDKDF (reference sequence). V was trimmed by 5 bases and J by 6 bases, leaving 13 bases between them. The CDR3 protein is CATSGVNLHGYTF. In DNA form, the CDR3 reads TGTGCCACCAGCGGGGTAAACTTACATGGCTACACCTTC.

This clone has only one observation. The genes are TRBV7-2 and TRBJ2-3; D unresolved. Trimming pared 5 bases from V and 6 bases from J, leaving 12 bases between. The CDR3 contains 13 residues. Germline V gene lookup returns CDR1 SGHTA and CDR2 FQGNSA. The CDR3 protein is CASSRLSPDTQYF. The CDR3 DNA sequence: TGTGCCAGCAGCCGCCTCTCTCCGGATACGCAGTATTTT.

V is TRBV28 and J is TRBJ1-5; 8 bases map to TRBD1. Germline assignment: CDR1 MDHEN and CDR2 SYDVKM. The V gene end was trimmed by 6 bases and the J gene end by 4 bases; junction bases not matched to a gene: 8. CDR3 size: 15 residues. CDR3 in amino acids: CASRTGDLTNQPQHF. The CDR3 coding sequence is TGTGCCAGCAGGACAGGGGACCTCACAAATCAGCCCCAGCATTTT.

The chain has TRBV27 and TRBJ2-3, with a possible D match to TRBD1 (5 bases). This CDR3 comprises 14 residues. Germline V lookup: CDR1 MNHEY, CDR2 SMNVEV (reference sequence). Trimming cost V 6 bases and J 0 bases, with 10 bases left between them. The CDR3 DNA follows: TGTGCCAGCAGACCATCAGGGAGCACAGATACGCAGTATTTT. This sequence encodes CASRPSGSTDTQYF.

The chain uses TRBV29-1 and TRBJ2-1; 10 bases are a match to TRBD2. V was clipped by 5 bases and J by 4 bases; unmatched bases: 5. Germline V gene sequence: CDR1 SQVTM, CDR2 ANQGSEA. The CDR3 runs 14 residues. The CDR3 protein is CSVSELAGYNEQFF. Written as DNA, the CDR3 is TGCAGCGTTTCCGAACTAGCGGGATACAATGAGCAGTTCTTC.

The chain is built from TRBV30 and TRBJ1-4, with D possibly matching TRBD1 (6 bases). The CDR3 contains 15 residues. The germline CDR1 and CDR2 sequences are GTSNPN and SVGIG (reference sequence). V was shortened by 5 bases and J by 0 bases, with 13 bases between the two germline ends. The CDR3 nucleotides are TGTGCCTGGGGAGAGGGGGGTACAACTAATGAAAAACTGTTTTTT. Translated, it gives CAWGEGGTTNEKLFF.

The chain uses TRBV11-2 and TRBJ1-1; 7 positions agree with TRBD1. V lost 6 bases and J lost 1; bases outside the gene matches: 2. CDR3 length: 13 amino acids. Germline V CDR1 and CDR2: SGHAT, FQNNGV. For the CDR3, the DNA is TGTGCCAGCAGGGGACAGACGAACACTGAAGCTTTCTTT. This encodes CASRGQTNTEAFF.

The chain combines TRBV6-5 with TRBJ1-1, with a tentative D call TRBD1 (5 bases). CDR3 size: 14 residues. Between the trimmed V and J ends, which lost 0 bases and 7 bases, there was a span of 12 bases. Germline values: CDR1 MNHEY, CDR2 SVGAGI. CDR3 DNA: TGTGCCAGCAGTTACTCTTTCGACAGCTATGAAGCTTTCTTT. It is translated as CASSYSFDSYEAFF.

V gene TRBV4-1 combines with J gene TRBJ2-7; no firm D call. Germline V lookup: CDR1 MGHRA, CDR2 YSYEKL. This CDR3 region has 12 residues. V shed 1 base and J shed 6 bases, with 7 bases lying between them. The CDR3: CASSQGLGEQYF. CDR3 coding DNA: TGCGCCAGCAGCCAAGGGTTGGGCGAGCAGTACTTC.

This clone appeared once. This chain uses TRBV6-5 with TRBJ1-2, with 9 bases that match TRBD1. Trimming at V came to 6 bases and at J to 4 bases, leaving 9 bases not matched to a gene. The germline CDR1 and CDR2 sequences are MNHEY and SVGAGI. CDR3 length equals 15 residues. For the CDR3, the DNA is TGTGCCAGCAGCCTTTCGGGACAGGGTGGCTATGGCTACACCTTC. This sequence encodes CASSLSGQGGYGYTF.

This clone appeared once. CDR3: CASSSRTAGNTEAFF. The CDR3 DNA reads TGTGCCAGCAGCTCACGGACAGCGGGGAACACTGAAGCTTTCTTT. The rearrangement uses TRBV7-8 and TRBJ1-1, with D maybe TRBD1 (6 bases). Trimming cost V 4 bases and J 1 base, with 13 bases left between them. Germline V lookup: CDR1 SGHVS, CDR2 FQNEAQ. The length of the CDR3 is 15 residues.

This clone was found a few times. The V and J genes are TRBV29-1 and TRBJ1-1; D gene ambiguous. Germline CDR1 is SQVTM and CDR2 is ANQGSEA. This CDR3 comprises 10 residues. V was trimmed by 4 bases and J by 3 bases, leaving 3 bases between them. The CDR3 loop reads CSVGDTEAFF. In nucleotides, the CDR3 is TGCAGCGTTGGAGACACTGAAGCTTTCTTT. The full variable domain, completed using reference TRBV29-1 and TRBJ1-1, is SAVISQKPSRDICQRGTSLTIQCQVDSQVTMMFWYRQQPGQSLTLIATANQGSEATYESGFVIDKFPISRPNLTFSTLTVSNMSPEDSSIYLCSVGDTEAFFGQGTRLTVV.

This clone was detected a few times. This chain links TRBV11-1 with TRBJ2-7; the match to TRBD2 covers 11 bases. Germline V gives CDR1 SGHAT, CDR2 FQDESV (reference sequence). This CDR3 spans 15 amino acids. V was clipped by 5 bases and J by 2 bases; unmatched bases: 5. CDR3 bases: TGTGCCAGCAGCCGACGACTAGCGGGAACCTACGAGCAGTACTTC. Its protein is CASSRRLAGTYEQYF. Based on the CDR3 plus reference TRBV11-1 and TRBJ2-7, the full variable domain is EAEVAQSPRYKITEKSQAVAFWCDPISGHATLYWYRQILGQGPELLVQFQDESVVDDSQLPKDRFSAERLKGVDSTLKIQPAELGDSAMYLCASSRRLAGTYEQYFGPGTRLTVT.

The chain recombines TRBV7-6 with TRBJ2-3, with TRBD2 matching over 8 bases. Losses at the gene ends were 6 bases for V and 1 base for J; bases not matched to a gene: 3. The germline gives CDR1 SGHVS, CDR2 FNYEAQ. The CDR3 spans 14 residues. Here the CDR3 DNA reads TGTGCCAGCAGTCTTAGCGGGGGCACAGATACGCAGTATTTT. This sequence encodes CASSLSGGTDTQYF.

The chain carries TRBV11-3 and TRBJ2-7, with TRBD1 as a possible D gene (6 bases). Germline V lookup: CDR1 SGHNT, CDR2 YENEEA. V was pared by 2 bases and J by 4 bases, with 9 bases between. The CDR3 runs 13 residues. DNA of the CDR3: TGTGCCAGCAGCTTAAGCCAGGGGTACGAGCAGTACTTC. It codes for CASSLSQGYEQYF.

The V gene is TRBV6-1, the J gene TRBJ1-1, with D hard to call. V was cut by 5 bases and J by 5 bases, with 6 bases left in between. Germline V gene sequence: CDR1 MNHNS, CDR2 SASEGT. The CDR3 contains 11 residues. The CDR3 loop reads CASSSWTEAFF. The CDR3 DNA follows: TGTGCCAGCAGTTCTTGGACTGAAGCTTTCTTT.

The V gene is TRBV19, the J gene TRBJ1-2; a weak D match, TRBD1 (6 bases). Germline V lookup: CDR1 LNHDA, CDR2 SQIVND (reference sequence). V gave up 11 bases and J gave up 4 bases, with 20 bases separating them. The CDR3 length is 14 residues. The CDR3 region is CASSEWTVTYGYTF. The DNA of the CDR3 is TGTGCCTCCTCCGAATGGACAGTCACCTATGGCTACACCTTC.

The chain joins TRBV19 to TRBJ1-2, with TRBD1 matching over 7 bases. Germline trimming cut 3 bases from V and 7 bases from J; bases unmatched to any gene: 8. Germline values: CDR1 LNHDA, CDR2 SQIVND (reference sequence). CDR3 length: 14 residues. CDR3 amino acids: CASSIPRDRPGYTF. Here the CDR3 DNA reads TGTGCCAGTAGTATCCCTCGGGACAGACCTGGCTACACCTTC.

The gene calls are TRBV7-2 and TRBJ1-4, with D uncertain. CDR1 and CDR2 from the germline V gene are SGHTA and FQGNSA. Trimming stripped 5 bases from V and 6 bases from J, with 10 bases between. This CDR3 has 13 amino acids. Written as DNA, the CDR3 is TGTGCCAGCAGCCCCCCAAGGGATGAAAAACTGTTTTTT. Translation gives CASSPPRDEKLFF. The variable domain in full, with the rest retrieved from reference TRBV7-2 and TRBJ1-4, is GAGVSQSPSNKVTEKGKDVELRCDPISGHTALYWYRQSLGQGLEFLIYFQGNSAPDKSGLPSDRFSAERTGGSVSTLTIQRTQQEDSAVYLCASSPPRDEKLFFGSGTQLSVL.

The V and J genes are TRBV6-5 and TRBJ2-3; no definite D call. CDR1 MNHEY and CDR2 SVGAGI come from the germline V gene. The ends were cut back, 8 bases at V and 4 bases at J, with 13 bases in the middle. This CDR3 comprises 13 residues. CDR3 bases: TGTGCCAGCCACCGACACCGAGCAGATACGCAGTATTTT. Translated: CASHRHRADTQYF.

The chain couples TRBV30 to TRBJ1-1, with D maybe TRBD1 (6 bases). The germline gives CDR1 GTSNPN, CDR2 SVGIG (reference sequence). This CDR3 has 11 residues. With 7 bases removed from V and 7 bases from J, the gap between germline ends came to 13 bases. Here the CDR3 reads CASTGRYEAFF. CDR3 coding DNA: TGTGCCTCGACAGGCCGGTATGAAGCTTTCTTT.